The 15 T cell receptor beta chains presented below share a single source sample, sequenced in a study of shared clonotypes between healthy human individuals. TCRdb keeps only in-frame clones here, not all; method: immunoSEQ multiplex PCR. The sample records 550,000 to 800,000 clones, less than 95% being singletons. The sequencing sample was made of memory CD8+ T cells from PBMCs. The sample's subset: CD45RO+ cells pooled with CCR7-negative TemRA cells. These receptors were taken from a man between 18 and 35 years old in good health. Some clones in this sample may be carry-over from other donors' samples.

This chain connects TRBV7-6 to TRBJ2-1; 12 positions agree with TRBD2. Unmatched junction bases numbered 5, after V lost 3 bases and J lost 8 bases. Germline V CDR1 and CDR2: SGHVS, FNYEAQ. This CDR3 has 15 residues. The CDR3 here is CASSFGLAGTDEQFF. The DNA of the CDR3 is TGTGCCAGCAGCTTTGGACTAGCGGGAACCGATGAGCAGTTCTTC.

The V gene is TRBV6-1, the J gene TRBJ1-1; no reliable D call. The germline gives CDR1 MNHNS, CDR2 SASEGT. The CDR3 sequence is 10 residues long. V lost 4 bases and J 8 bases, leaving 5 bases between the germline ends. The CDR3 sequence is CASSGPEAFF. CDR3 DNA sequence: TGTGCCAGCAGTGGGCCAGAAGCTTTCTTT.

The chain employs TRBV5-4 and TRBJ2-7; 10 bases map to TRBD2. This CDR3 spans 15 amino acids. Looked up from germline, CDR1 is SGHNT and CDR2 is YYREEE (reference sequence). V was clipped by 4 bases and J by 4 bases; unmatched bases: 8. In DNA, the CDR3 is TGTGCCAGCAGCGGTCTAGCGGGAGAGATGTACGAGCAGTACTTC. Residues: CASSGLAGEMYEQYF.

The chain employs TRBV6-5 and TRBJ1-2; TRBD1 might be the D (6 bases). There are 14 residues in the CDR3. The germline V gene has CDR1 MNHEY and CDR2 SVGAGI. The germline V and J ends were trimmed by 6 bases and 4 bases, with 15 bases remaining between them. CDR3 protein: CASRETGRLYGYTF. The CDR3 coding sequence is TGTGCCAGCAGGGAAACAGGGAGGCTCTATGGCTACACCTTC.

V and J are TRBV2 and TRBJ2-5; the D is unclear. This CDR3 spans 16 amino acids. The V end lost 1 base, the J end lost 2 bases, and 14 bases lay between the germline ends. Germline assignment: CDR1 SNHLY and CDR2 FYNNEI. DNA for the CDR3: TGTGCCAGCAGTGAAGACCCAAGGGCCCCACAAGAGACCCAGTACTTC. This sequence encodes CASSEDPRAPQETQYF.

The chain is built from TRBV15 and TRBJ2-7, with 9 positions matching TRBD2. The V gene end was trimmed by 8 bases and the J gene end by 6 bases; junction bases not matched to a gene: 11. In germline, CDR1 is LNHNV, CDR2 YYDKDF (reference sequence). The CDR3 consists of 14 residues. CDR3 sequence: CATGGGGGEIEQYF. CDR3 DNA: TGTGCCACCGGCGGGGGGGGCGGAGAGATCGAGCAGTACTTC.

As concerns this clone: This sample includes further DNA sequences coding for the same CDR3. This chain joins TRBV28 and TRBJ1-2; unclear D gene. Germline CDR1 and CDR2: MDHEN and SYDVKM. The CDR3 runs 11 residues. V was clipped by 1 base and J by 5 bases, with 2 bases between them. The CDR3 sequence is CASSLSYGYTF. For the CDR3, the DNA is TGTGCCAGCAGTTTATCTTATGGCTACACCTTC.

Regarding this clone: The junction departs from germline at one end; a sequencing error may be responsible. The chain joins TRBV30 to TRBJ2-2; the D gene is possibly TRBD2 (5 bases). The CDR3 consists of 10 residues. CDR1 is GTSNPN, CDR2 SVGIG, per germline (reference sequence). CDR3 region: CAFSPRGAVF. The CDR3 DNA follows: TGTGCCTTCTCCCCCCGGGGAGCTGTTTTT.

The chain has TRBV11-2 and TRBJ2-3; D tentatively reads TRBD1 or TRBD2 (6 bases each). The CDR3 consists of 16 residues. The germline V gene has CDR1 SGHAT and CDR2 FQNNGV. Trimming shortened V by 6 bases and J by 2 bases, and 18 bases separated the two germline ends. This CDR3 is CASRSWGGTNTDTQYF. The CDR3 nucleotides are TGTGCCAGCAGGTCCTGGGGCGGGACAAACACAGATACGCAGTATTTT.

J is TRBJ1-5 and V is TRBV10-3; D remains unclear. Germline CDR1 is ENHRY and CDR2 is SYGVKD. The germline V and J ends were trimmed by 3 bases and 3 bases, with 9 bases remaining between them. The CDR3 contains 14 residues. The CDR3 sequence is CAISDGQNNQPQHF. In DNA, the CDR3 is TGTGCCATCAGTGATGGGCAGAACAATCAGCCCCAGCATTTT.

The CDR3, as DNA: TGCGCCAGCAGTTCTTACCCCATAGGGACCTGGGGGCAGTACTTC. Residues: CASSSYPIGTWGQYF. The chain carries TRBV5-1 and TRBJ2-7; D tentatively fits TRBD1 or TRBD2 (5 bases each). Germline values: CDR1 SGHRS, CDR2 YFSETQ. The V end was cut by 5 bases, the J end by 9 bases, with 24 bases between. This CDR3 is 15 amino acids long. The whole variable domain, filled in from reference TRBV5-1 and TRBJ2-7, reads KAGVTQTPRYLIKTRGQQVTLSCSPISGHRSVSWYQQTPGQGLQFLFEYFSETQRNKGNFPGRFSGRQFSNSRSEMNVSTLELGDSALYLCASSSYPIGTWGQYFGPGTRLTVT.

In DNA form, the CDR3 reads TGTGCCATCAGTGACTTAAAGCGAACAAAGCGGGACCCCACCTACGAGCAGTACTTC. Its translation: CAISDLKRTKRDPTYEQYF. V is TRBV10-3 and J is TRBJ2-7; 7 bases fit TRBD2. V shed 3 bases, J shed 2 bases, and the junction held 19 bases outside the gene matches. The germline V gene encodes CDR1 ENHRY and CDR2 SYGVKD. The CDR3 covers 19 residues.

J is TRBJ1-4 and V is TRBV2; maybe TRBD1 (5 bases). CDR3 size: 15 residues. The V end lost 6 bases, the J end lost 3 bases, and 14 bases lay between the germline ends. Germline V gene sequence: CDR1 SNHLY, CDR2 FYNNEI. The CDR3 DNA reads as TGTGCCAGCAGCCGAGGGACGGGACCTAATGAAAAACTGTTTTTT. As protein: CASSRGTGPNEKLFF.

V usage is TRBV4-3 and J usage is TRBJ2-1, with 8 bases identical to TRBD2. The CDR3 runs 17 residues. V was clipped by 0 bases and J by 7 bases; unmatched bases: 11. Germline V gives CDR1 LGHNA, CDR2 YSLEER. The DNA of the CDR3 is TGCGCCAGCAGCCAAGATCATTTTCCCGGGACTAGAAATGAGCAGTTCTTC. It codes for CASSQDHFPGTRNEQFF.

This clone showed up just a few times. V and J are TRBV19 and TRBJ1-2, with 7 bases matching TRBD1. The V gene's germline CDR1 is LNHDA and CDR2 SQIVND (reference sequence). The CDR3 has 13 amino acids. Trimming at V came to 7 bases and at J to 4 bases, leaving 6 bases not matched to a gene. The CDR3 is CASIQGTAYGYTF. CDR3 DNA: TGTGCCAGTATCCAGGGGACAGCCTATGGCTACACCTTC. The full variable domain, completed using reference TRBV19 and TRBJ1-2, is DGGITQSPKYLFRKEGQNVTLSCEQNLNHDAMYWYRQDPGQGLRLIYYSQIVNDFQKGDIAEGYSVSREKKESFPLTVTSAQKNPTAFYLCASIQGTAYGYTFGSGTRLTVV.